The 21 T cell receptor beta chains reported below all come from one sample, sequenced in a study of STAT5B mutations in CD4+ large granular lymphocyte leukemia. Libraries were prepared by immunoSEQ multiplex PCR; TCRdb keeps only in-frame clonotypes and omits some of them. Of 45,000 or so clones in the sample, about 86% were seen once. Source material: CD4+ T cells from blood buffy coats. These receptors were collected from a human donor in good health.

The rearrangement uses TRBV30 and TRBJ1-6; D possibly corresponds to TRBD1 (5 bases). This CDR3 has 15 amino acids. Trimming cost V 0 bases and J 3 bases, with 9 bases left between them. Germline V gene sequence: CDR1 GTSNPN, CDR2 SVGIG (reference sequence). The CDR3 loop is CAWSVVGVYNSPLHF. Here the CDR3 DNA reads TGTGCCTGGAGTGTAGTAGGGGTCTATAATTCACCCCTCCACTTT.

This sequence joins TRBV7-2 and TRBJ2-2, with a weak D call TRBD1 (6 bases). This CDR3 comprises 15 residues. Per the germline V gene, CDR1 is SGHTA and CDR2 is FQGNSA. The V gene lost 5 bases and the J gene lost 3 bases, with 13 bases spanning the gap. CDR3 nucleotides: TGTGCCAGCAGCCATAAGCCAGGGGACACCGGGGAGCTGTTTTTT. It encodes CASSHKPGDTGELFF.

The V and J genes are TRBV6-5 and TRBJ2-7; 12 bases align to TRBD2. Germline CDR1 is MNHEY and CDR2 is SVGAGI. The CDR3 runs 15 residues. Trimming took 4 bases from V and 6 from J; bases not matched to a gene: 7. The DNA for the CDR3 is TGTGCCAGCAGTTTCTCTAGCGGGAGGGCCCGCGAGCAGTACTTC. Protein product: CASSFSSGRAREQYF.

This chain links TRBV7-2 with TRBJ2-5, with a possible D match to TRBD1 (6 bases). V lost 5 bases and J 5 bases, leaving 9 bases between the germline ends. The CDR3 sequence is 12 residues long. Germline V gene data show CDR1 as SGHTA and CDR2 as FQGNSA. This CDR3 is CASSPQGETQYF. As DNA, the CDR3 is TGTGCCAGCAGCCCCCAGGGGGAGACCCAGTACTTC.

The chain is built from TRBV7-3 and TRBJ2-1; D gene ambiguous. Trimming stripped 5 bases from V and 0 bases from J, with 5 bases between. The CDR3 has 13 amino acids. Per the germline V gene, CDR1 is SGHTA and CDR2 is FQGTGA. The CDR3: CASSESSYNEQFF. CDR3 nucleotides: TGTGCCAGCAGCGAGAGCTCCTACAATGAGCAGTTCTTC.

This clone is a singleton in its sample. The rearrangement uses TRBV7-8 and TRBJ2-7; TRBD2 is a possible D gene (5 bases). The CDR3 is 15 residues long. Germline CDR1 is SGHVS and CDR2 is FQNEAQ. V was clipped by 6 bases and J by 6 bases, with 21 bases between them. Here the CDR3 DNA reads TGTGCCAGCAGTCGAAATCAGAGGGCCTTGGGCGAGCAGTACTTC. This translates into CASSRNQRALGEQYF.

V gene TRBV9 combines with J gene TRBJ1-3, with TRBD1 identical over 8 bases. The CDR3 is 15 residues long. In germline, CDR1 is SGDLS, CDR2 YYNGEE. Trimming at V came to 3 bases and at J to 4 bases, leaving 6 bases not matched to a gene. In nucleotides, the CDR3 is TGTGCCAGCAGCGCACCTGGGACAGGAGGAAACACCATATATTTT. Its protein is CASSAPGTGGNTIYF.

The chain employs TRBV30 and TRBJ2-7, with D perhaps assigned TRBD1 or TRBD2 (5 bases each). From germline, CDR1 is GTSNPN and CDR2 SVGIG (reference sequence). Deletions cut 2 bases from V and 3 bases from J, with 8 bases between. The CDR3 runs 12 residues. The CDR3 here is CAWSRDGYEQYF. The CDR3 coding sequence is TGTGCCTGGAGTAGGGACGGCTACGAGCAGTACTTC.

The V and J genes are TRBV7-9 and TRBJ2-7; 8 nucleotides agree with TRBD2. Germline trimming cut 5 bases from V and 5 bases from J; bases unmatched to any gene: 8. The germline V gene encodes CDR1 SEHNR and CDR2 FQNEAQ (reference sequence). The CDR3 has 14 amino acids. CDR3 DNA: TGTGCCAGCAGCCCCACTAGCGGCCCCCACGAGCAGTACTTC. Its protein product is CASSPTSGPHEQYF.

V gene TRBV19 combines with J gene TRBJ2-1, with 11 bases that match TRBD2. This CDR3 has 15 residues. The germline gives CDR1 LNHDA, CDR2 SQIVND (reference sequence). V dropped 6 bases and J dropped 5; count of bases not matched to a gene: 6. This CDR3 is CASRTSGSGNNEQFF. CDR3 nucleotide sequence: TGTGCCAGTAGAACTAGCGGGAGTGGAAACAATGAGCAGTTCTTC. The variable domain in full, with the rest retrieved from reference TRBV19 and TRBJ2-1, is DGGITQSPKYLFRKEGQNVTLSCEQNLNHDAMYWYRQDPGQGLRLIYYSQIVNDFQKGDIAEGYSVSREKKESFPLTVTSAQKNPTAFYLCASRTSGSGNNEQFFGPGTRLTVL.

This chain uses TRBV5-1 with TRBJ1-1; TRBD1 is a possible D gene (6 bases). This CDR3 region has 15 residues. Looked up from germline, CDR1 is SGHRS and CDR2 is YFSETQ. V was pared by 1 base and J by 5 bases, with 15 bases between. The CDR3 DNA sequence: TGCGCCAGCAGCTTGAATGGGGGCGCTTGGACTGAAGCTTTCTTT. It codes for CASSLNGGAWTEAFF. Filled out from reference TRBV5-1 and TRBJ1-1, the complete variable domain reads KAGVTQTPRYLIKTRGQQVTLSCSPISGHRSVSWYQQTPGQGLQFLFEYFSETQRNKGNFPGRFSGRQFSNSRSEMNVSTLELGDSALYLCASSLNGGAWTEAFFGQGTRLTVV.

The sample holds a few counts of this clone. The chain links TRBV6-6 to TRBJ2-7; D perhaps matches TRBD1 (6 bases). CDR3 length: 14 amino acids. V dropped 6 bases and J dropped 1 base, with 13 bases sitting between them. Germline CDR1 and CDR2: MNHNY and SVGAGI (reference sequence). DNA for the CDR3: TGTGCCAGCAGCAAAGAGGGGGATTCCTACGAGCAGTACTTC. Protein product: CASSKEGDSYEQYF.

This clone came up once. The rearrangement links TRBV7-2 to TRBJ1-1, with 8 bases aligning to TRBD1. With 5 bases clipped from V and 6 bases from J, the junction kept 11 bases outside the gene matches. The CDR3 consists of 15 residues. The germline gives CDR1 SGHTA, CDR2 FQGNSA. The DNA for the CDR3 is TGTGCCAGCAGCACGGGCAGGGGGCGTAGTTCTGAAGCTTTCTTT. Translation: CASSTGRGRSSEAFF.

DNA of the CDR3: TGTGCCTGCACCACCACCCTGGGACAGAAAGCTTTCTTT. Amino acids: CACTTTLGQKAFF. The rearrangement joins TRBV28 to TRBJ1-1; 7 bases match TRBD1. Trimming at V came to 11 bases and at J to 9 bases, leaving 15 bases not matched to a gene. Germline CDR1 is MDHEN and CDR2 is SYDVKM. The CDR3 runs 13 residues.

The chain carries TRBV7-9 and TRBJ2-3; D is perhaps TRBD1 or TRBD2 (5 bases each). Trimming removed 5 bases at V and 5 bases at J, with 14 bases between. CDR3 length: 14 residues. Germline V gene sequence: CDR1 SEHNR, CDR2 FQNEAQ (reference sequence). The CDR3 DNA reads as TGTGCCAGCAGCAACCCCGGGGCAAAAGATACGCAGTATTTT. This sequence encodes CASSNPGAKDTQYF.

The J gene is TRBJ1-2, the V gene TRBV6-1; unclear D gene. V lost 1 base to trimming and J lost 7 bases, with 13 bases between them. CDR1 MNHNS and CDR2 SASEGT come from the germline V gene. This CDR3 has 14 amino acids. The CDR3 DNA sequence: TGTGCCAGCAGTGAAGTTCCAGGCGAGGGTGGCTACACCTTC. Its protein product is CASSEVPGEGGYTF.

The V gene is TRBV2, the J gene TRBJ2-7; 9 bases align to TRBD1. Per the germline V gene, CDR1 is SNHLY and CDR2 is FYNNEI. V shed 7 bases and J 6 bases; nucleotides not matched to a gene: 7. The CDR3 is 13 amino acids. The CDR3: CASTMTGGVEQYF. CDR3 DNA: TGTGCCAGCACCATGACAGGGGGGGTCGAGCAGTACTTC.

The chain combines TRBV5-1 with TRBJ2-1, with D possibly matching TRBD2 (5 bases). The CDR3 covers 15 residues. Trimming took off 0 bases at V and 3 bases at J, with 10 bases between the two ends. Germline V gives CDR1 SGHRS, CDR2 YFSETQ. CDR3 nucleotide sequence: TGCGCCAGCAGCTTGGTTGGAGGAGTCTACAATGAGCAGTTCTTC. Its protein product is CASSLVGGVYNEQFF.

The chain has TRBV7-9 and TRBJ2-7, with TRBD1 matching 10 bases. CDR3 size: 14 residues. The germline V gene encodes CDR1 SEHNR and CDR2 FQNEAQ (reference sequence). Losses at the gene ends were 6 bases for V and 1 base for J; bases not matched to a gene: 3. The CDR3 sequence is CASSGGQGSYEQYF. Here the CDR3 DNA reads TGTGCCAGCAGTGGGGGACAGGGGTCCTACGAGCAGTACTTC.

The chain joins TRBV6-1 to TRBJ2-7; unclear D gene. The CDR3 has 11 amino acids. Germline CDR1 is MNHNS and CDR2 is SASEGT. Trimming took off 6 bases at V and 7 bases at J, with 10 bases between the two ends. The CDR3 coding sequence is TGTGCCAGCAGAGGACCCAGTGAGCAGTACTTC. It encodes CASRGPSEQYF.

This chain uses TRBV11-2 with TRBJ2-5; the D call may be TRBD1 or TRBD2 (6 bases each). The germline gives CDR1 SGHAT, CDR2 FQNNGV. The CDR3 sequence is 12 residues long. Trimming removed 6 bases at V and 5 bases at J, with 10 bases between. The DNA for the CDR3 is TGTGCCAGCAGATTCGGGGGCGAGACCCAGTACTTC. The encoded protein is CASRFGGETQYF.